Given below is one T cell receptor (beta chain) in context. Antigen: not known. The data derive from a study of graft-versus-host responses after intestinal transplantation. Regarding the study as a whole: GvH clonotypes were identified within recipient marrow, with a subset emerging first in ileum or blood.

Germline CDR1 reads LNHNV; CDR2 reads YYDKDF (reference sequence). This CDR3 comprises 20 residues. V shed 4 bases and J 1 base; nucleotides not matched to a gene: 12. Using immunoSEQ multiplex PCR, the repertoire was profiled, and TCRdb retains in-frame clones only, with some absent. The data contain some 110,000 clones, more than 85% of them singletons. The chain employs TRBV15 and TRBJ2-6; TRBD1 matches at 11 bases. The sample in question was unstimulated CD4+ T cells sorted from spleen or lymph node cells, obtained before intestinal transplant. This clonotype originated in a human donor who received an intestinal transplant. In nucleotides, the CDR3 is TGTGCCACCAGCACCCGGACAGGGGGCGCAGGTTGGTCTGGGGCCAACGTCCTGACTTTC. The encoded protein is CATSTRTGGAGWSGANVLTF.